This T cell receptor (beta chain) was identified in a study of neurological immune-mediated disorders. Overall study findings and caveats: The greatest TCR clonal expansion occurred in HTLV-1-associated myelopathy and the least in multiple sclerosis, which fell below healthy controls.

In germline, CDR1 is SGHRS, CDR2 YFSETQ. The CDR3 is 15 residues long. The germline V and J ends were trimmed by 5 bases and 0 bases, with 11 bases remaining between them. A single run covered 15-18 subjects with over 180 million TCR-beta sequences. TCRdb reprocessed the 5' RACE reads via MiXCR and lists one record per CDR3 protein. This sample has tens of thousands of distinct CDR3 sequences, with around an eighth found just once. In this sample, this clonotype is medium-sized. Antigen unknown. Time point noted: longitudinal time-point 2. The study built unsorted libraries from 2 million PBMCs kept at -80 C.

The specimen sequenced was PBMCs. The chain joins TRBV5-1 to TRBJ1-4; D unresolved. The clonotype was recovered from a woman aged 40 to 50 in good health. CDR3 in amino acids: CASSLLGTTNEKLFF. Here the CDR3 DNA reads TGCGCCAGCAGTTTACTAGGTACAACTAATGAAAAACTGTTTTTT.